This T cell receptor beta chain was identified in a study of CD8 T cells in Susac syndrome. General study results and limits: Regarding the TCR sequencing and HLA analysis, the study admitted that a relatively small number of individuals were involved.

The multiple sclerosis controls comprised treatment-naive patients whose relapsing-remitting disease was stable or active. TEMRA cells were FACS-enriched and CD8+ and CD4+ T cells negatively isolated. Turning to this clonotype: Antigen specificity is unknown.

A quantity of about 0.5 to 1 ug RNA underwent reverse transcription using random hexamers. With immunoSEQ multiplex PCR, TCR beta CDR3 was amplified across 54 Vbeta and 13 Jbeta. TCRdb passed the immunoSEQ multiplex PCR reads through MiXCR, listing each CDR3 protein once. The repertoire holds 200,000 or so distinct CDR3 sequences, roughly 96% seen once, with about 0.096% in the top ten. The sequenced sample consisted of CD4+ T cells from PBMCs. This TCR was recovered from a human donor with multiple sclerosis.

The CDR3 protein is CASKGAPAGPRTMIEQYF. DNA for the CDR3: TGCGCCAGCAAAGGAGCGCCAGCGGGTCCCCGGACAATGATCGAGCAGTACTTC. The chain employs TRBV5-1 and TRBJ2-7; perhaps TRBD2 as D (6 bases). V gave up 6 bases and J gave up 6 bases, with 31 bases separating them. Germline V gene lookup returns CDR1 SGHRS and CDR2 YFSETQ. This CDR3 spans 18 amino acids.